Described below is a single TCR beta chain sequence and its context. The CDR3 is made up of 18 amino acids. The V gene end was trimmed by 5 bases and the J gene end by 0 bases; junction bases not matched to a gene: 12. Germline lookup yields CDR1 SGHVS and CDR2 FQNEAQ. This entry is derived from a study of PD-L1 blockade in urothelial cancer. The method was immunoSEQ multiplex PCR; TCRdb's version includes in-frame clones alone and lacks a portion of them. The sample lists about 43,000 clones, about 88% occurring once. This clonotype originated in a woman aged 60-70 years with urothelial cancer. V is TRBV7-8 and J is TRBJ2-1, with 8 nucleotides matching TRBD1. This specimen consisted of PBMCs, obtained around atezolizumab (anti-PD-L1) treatment. CDR3 residues: CASSGTGEDRSSYNEQFF. The CDR3 DNA reads TGTGCCAGCAGCGGGACAGGAGAAGATAGGAGCTCCTACAATGAGCAGTTCTTC.